A selection of T cell receptor beta chains follows, all from one sample in a study of blood T cell repertoires in COVID-19. Generated by immunoSEQ multiplex PCR, the TCRdb table keeps only in-frame clones and is missing some. Among about 70,000 clones listed, 85% to 90% were seen once. Material for sequencing was peripheral blood. All receptors derive from a human donor in a cohort sampled during active COVID-19. CDR3s include the opening cysteine and the closing phenylalanine or tryptophan. D genes are given only for firm matches. Part of the rows lack a size; the others show once, few, many or a class for expanded clones.

j_gene	abundance	d_gene	v_gene	CDR3nt	CDR3aa
TRBJ1-4	.	TRBD1	TRBV5-1	TGCGCCAGCAGCTTGGGACAGGGGACTGAAAAACTGTTTTTT	CASSLGQGTEKLFF
TRBJ2-2	.	.	TRBV9	TGTGCCAGCAGCCGGGAGTCTAGAAAAACCGGGGAGCTGTTTTTT	CASSRESRKTGELFF
TRBJ2-2	once	.	TRBV11-3	TGTGCCAGCAGCTTTTCAGGGTACACCGGGGAGCTGTTTTTT	CASSFSGYTGELFF
TRBJ2-1	.	TRBD2	TRBV6-2/TRBV6-3	TGTGCCAGCAGTTACGGGGGACTAGGGGGGCGAAATGAGCAGTTCTTC	CASSYGGLGGRNEQFF
TRBJ1-2	.	TRBD1	TRBV14	TGTGCCAGCAGCCAAGTCCCAACAGGGGGAAGCTATGGCTACACCTTC	CASSQVPTGGSYGYTF
TRBJ1-2	.	.	TRBV5-4	TGTGCCAGCAGCTTGGTAGGGAGCTTCTATGGCTACACCTTC	CASSLVGSFYGYTF
TRBJ1-2	.	TRBD1	TRBV5-5	TGTGCCAGCGCCACAGGGGCCAACTATGGCTACACCTTC	CASATGANYGYTF
TRBJ1-2	.	TRBD1	TRBV6-5	TGTGCCAGCAGTTATCCGGACAGGACGAGTGGCTACACCTTC	CASSYPDRTSGYTF
TRBJ2-2	.	TRBD1	TRBV5-1	TGCGCCAGCACCTCGGGACAGCCCAACACCGGGGAGCTGTTTTTT	CASTSGQPNTGELFF
TRBJ2-3	.	.	TRBV28	TGTGCCAGCAGCCCCAGGGGGGATTCCACAGATACGCAGTATTTT	CASSPRGDSTDTQYF
TRBJ2-1	.	.	TRBV4-2	TGTGCCAGCAGCCACCTAGACCGGGACTACAATGAGCAGTTCTTC	CASSHLDRDYNEQFF
TRBJ2-2	.	.	TRBV28	TGTGCCAGCGAGAGAGGCAACACCGGGGAGCTGTTTTTT	CASERGNTGELFF
TRBJ1-5	.	TRBD1	TRBV6-5	TGTGCCAGCAGCCTGGCGACAGGGGCATATCAGCCCCAGCATTTT	CASSLATGAYQPQHF
TRBJ2-1	.	TRBD2	TRBV27	TGTGCCAGCAAAACGGGACTAGCGGGAGTGAATGAGCAGTTCTTC	CASKTGLAGVNEQFF
TRBJ2-2	.	.	TRBV7-3	TGTGCCAGCAGCTTAAGAGGGCAGAGCACCGGGGAGCTGTTTTTT	CASSLRGQSTGELFF
TRBJ2-3	.	.	TRBV27	TGTGCCAGCAGTTGGCGGTTGATAGGACAGTTTAGCCGCCCAAACACAGATACGCAGTATTTT	CASSWRLIGQFSRPNTDTQYF
TRBJ1-1	.	.	TRBV12-3/TRBV12-4	TGTGCCAGCGGTCACGGCGGGACTGAAGCTTTCTTT	CASGHGGTEAFF
TRBJ2-3	.	.	TRBV5-4	TGTGCCAGCAGCTCCCACACAGATACGCAGTATTTT	CASSSHTDTQYF
TRBJ2-3	.	.	TRBV9	TGTGCCAGCAGCATAAGAGCGGCCCGCACAGATACGCAGTATTTT	CASSIRAARTDTQYF
TRBJ2-1	.	TRBD2	TRBV6-5	TGTGCCAGCCCCACTAGCGGAGATTACAATGAGCAGTTCTTC	CASPTSGDYNEQFF
TRBJ2-1	.	.	TRBV2	TGTGCCAGCAGCCCGTTACTCCTCTACAGCAATGAGCAGTTCTTC	CASSPLLLYSNEQFF
TRBJ1-5	.	.	TRBV28	TGTGCCAGCAGTTCCACAACTAACCCGGTGCAGCCCCAGCATTTT	CASSSTTNPVQPQHF
TRBJ2-2	.	TRBD1	TRBV18	TGTGCCAGCTCACCGGACAGGGTCGGCGGGGAGCTGTTTTTT	CASSPDRVGGELFF
TRBJ1-5	.	.	TRBV5-6	TGTGCCAGCAGCTATGGTCAGGGAGGGGGTTTGTCCCAGCATTTT	CASSYGQGGGLSQHF
TRBJ2-1	.	TRBD2	TRBV27	TGTGCCAGCAGTTTGGCGCCTGGACTAGCGGGGAGTCGCTCCTACAATGAGCAGTTCTTC	CASSLAPGLAGSRSYNEQFF
TRBJ2-4	.	.	TRBV4-2	TGTGCCAGCAGCCAAGATTTGACGGGGGACATTCAGTACTTC	CASSQDLTGDIQYF
TRBJ2-1	.	.	TRBV9	TGTGCCAGCAGCGAGACCCCGAGTAGGGCGGGATACAATGAGCAGTTCTTC	CASSETPSRAGYNEQFF
TRBJ1-3	.	.	TRBV5-5	TGTGCCAGCAGCCCACAGGGATTCTCTGGAAACACCATATATTTT	CASSPQGFSGNTIYF
TRBJ1-2	.	TRBD1	TRBV2	TGTGCCAGTTCCCCCGGGACAGGGGGCTCGGGTCTTGGTGGCTACACCTTC	CASSPGTGGSGLGGYTF
TRBJ2-5	.	TRBD2	TRBV5-6	TGTGCCAGCAGCTATTCTAGCGGGATCTCAGAGACCCAGTACTTC	CASSYSSGISETQYF
TRBJ1-2	.	.	TRBV12-3/TRBV12-4	TGTGCCAGCAGTCCCGACGGGGATGGCTACACCTTC	CASSPDGDGYTF
TRBJ1-2	.	TRBD1	TRBV5-8	TGTGCCAGCAGCCGCAAAGGACAGGGTCTCTATGGCTACACCTTC	CASSRKGQGLYGYTF
TRBJ2-3	.	TRBD1	TRBV4-1	TGCGCCAGCAGCCAAAGTTCCGGGACAGGGGTCTCCGATACGCAGTATTTT	CASSQSSGTGVSDTQYF
TRBJ2-3	.	TRBD2	TRBV7-8	TGTGCCAGCAGCCCCCAGGGACTAGCGGGTTTGGATACGCAGTATTTT	CASSPQGLAGLDTQYF
TRBJ2-3	once	.	TRBV6-5	TGTGCCAGCAGTCCCGGGTTACATACGCAGTATTTT	CASSPGLHTQYF
TRBJ2-7	.	.	TRBV15	TGTGCCACCAGCAGAGATTCAACAGGAAACTACGAGCAGTACTTC	CATSRDSTGNYEQYF
TRBJ1-2	.	TRBD1	TRBV5-5	TGTGCCAGCAGCCAGACAGGGACGTATGGCTACACCTTC	CASSQTGTYGYTF
TRBJ2-3	.	.	TRBV19	TGTGCCAGTAGTATTGGAGGCACAGATACGCAGTATTTT	CASSIGGTDTQYF
TRBJ1-4	.	.	TRBV29-1	TGCAGCGTTGAAGTTGGGGGGGATGAAAAACTGTTTTTT	CSVEVGGDEKLFF
TRBJ2-1	.	TRBD2	TRBV9	TGTGCCAGCAGCCCCTCGGGGGGGCCCGGTAGCAATGAGCAGTTCTTC	CASSPSGGPGSNEQFF
TRBJ2-2	.	TRBD2	TRBV28	TGTGCCAGCAGCGGGACTAGAGGCACCGGGGAGCTGTTTTTT	CASSGTRGTGELFF
TRBJ1-2	.	TRBD1	TRBV29-1	TGCAGCGTTGGACAGGGGGAAGCTAACTATGGCTACACCTTC	CSVGQGEANYGYTF
TRBJ1-2	.	.	TRBV21-1	TGTGCCAGCAGCTCTCCTAATGAGGGATGGTATGGCTACACCTTC	CASSSPNEGWYGYTF
TRBJ1-3	few	.	TRBV11-2	TGTGCCAGCAGCTTCGACGGAGGCTCTGGAAACACCATATATTTT	CASSFDGGSGNTIYF
TRBJ2-7	.	TRBD1	TRBV15	TGTGCCACCAGCCGAGGGGGACAGGGGGCTTACGAGCAGTACTTC	CATSRGGQGAYEQYF
TRBJ1-1	once	.	TRBV2	TGTGCCAGCAGTTCACAGGGAAACACTGAAGCTTTCTTT	CASSSQGNTEAFF
TRBJ1-1	once	.	TRBV30	TGTGCCTGGAGGAGAGGACTGTGGAACACTGAAGCTTTCTTT	CAWRRGLWNTEAFF
TRBJ1-4	.	TRBD1	TRBV7-9	TGTGCCAGCAGCCCCGGACAGGAGAATAATGAAAAACTGTTTTTT	CASSPGQENNEKLFF
TRBJ1-2	.	.	TRBV6-5	TGTGCCACCTCGGTAGACAGGATAGCTAACTATGGCTACACCTTC	CATSVDRIANYGYTF
TRBJ2-1	.	TRBD2	TRBV5-1	TGCGCCAGCAGCCCCGGCGGGGGGGTGAACAATGAGCAGTTCTTC	CASSPGGGVNNEQFF
TRBJ1-2	.	.	TRBV19	TGTGCCAGTAGTATACCCCCAGGGGAGCGCGGCTACACCTTC	CASSIPPGERGYTF
TRBJ1-4	.	TRBD1	TRBV3-1/TRBV3-2	TGTGCCAGCAGCCAAGTGGTACGACAGGGAGAACTGTTTTTT	CASSQVVRQGELFF
TRBJ2-7	.	TRBD1	TRBV5-1	TGCGCCAGCAGCTTGAGACCGGGACAGAGGTACGAGCAGTACTTC	CASSLRPGQRYEQYF
TRBJ1-1	once	TRBD1	TRBV2	TGTGCCAGCAGTGACGGGACAGGTAAGACTGAAGCTTTCTTT	CASSDGTGKTEAFF
TRBJ2-2	medium-sized	.	TRBV10-1	TGCGCCAGCAGTGAGGCACAGGGAGGGGAGCTGTTTTTT	CASSEAQGGELFF
TRBJ2-7	.	.	TRBV11-2	TGTGCCACTAACGACGGGGGGCTCACCTACGAGCAGTACTTC	CATNDGGLTYEQYF
TRBJ2-2	.	TRBD2	TRBV5-1	TGCGCCAGCAGCTATAGCGGGAGGGCCGCCGGGGAGCTGTTTTTT	CASSYSGRAAGELFF
TRBJ1-4	.	TRBD1	TRBV11-2	TGTGCCAGCAGCCGAGACAGGGGAACGGGTGAAAAACTGTTTTTT	CASSRDRGTGEKLFF
TRBJ1-4	.	.	TRBV19	TGTGCCAGTAGTATTATTCTCCCGCGAGGTGAAAAACTGTTTTTT	CASSIILPRGEKLFF